The T cell receptor (beta chain) under discussion was sequenced for a study of blood T cell repertoires in COVID-19. Method: immunoSEQ multiplex PCR; TCRdb's copy keeps in-frame clones and lacks some. The table lists 95,000 to 150,000 clones, around 83% of them singletons. Specimen: peripheral blood. This receptor was taken from a man older than 75 with active or convalescent COVID-19.

The CDR3 is CASSSRTGPSPLHF. The CDR3 coding sequence is TGTGCCAGCAGCTCCAGGACAGGGCCCTCACCCCTCCACTTT. The chain combines TRBV7-2 with TRBJ1-6, with 8 bases aligning to TRBD1. The V and J ends lost 4 bases and 10 bases, in that order; junction bases with no gene match: 6. The CDR3 extends over 14 amino acids. Germline lookup yields CDR1 SGHTA and CDR2 FQGNSA.